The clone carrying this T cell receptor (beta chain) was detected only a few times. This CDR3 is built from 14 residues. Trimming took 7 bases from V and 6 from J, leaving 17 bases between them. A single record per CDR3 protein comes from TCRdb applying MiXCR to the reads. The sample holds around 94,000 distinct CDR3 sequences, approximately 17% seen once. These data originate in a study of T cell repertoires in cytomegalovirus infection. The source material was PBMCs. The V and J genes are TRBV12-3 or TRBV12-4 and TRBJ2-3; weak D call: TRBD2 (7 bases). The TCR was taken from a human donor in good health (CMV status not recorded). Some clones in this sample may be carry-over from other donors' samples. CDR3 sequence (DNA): TGTGCCAGCATTTCCGGGGGGCTGGGGGATACGCAGTATTTT. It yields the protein CASISGGLGDTQYF.